Listed below are T cell receptor beta chains from one sample, sequenced in a study of cytomegalovirus exposure and HLA in healthy donors. Profiled with immunoSEQ multiplex PCR; TCRdb holds only in-frame clones, not every one. The table has approximately 150,000 clones, roughly 80% seen once. Specimen: PBMCs. These receptors were taken from a man aged 25 to 40 in good health and CMV-seropositive. The CDR3 runs from the conserved cysteine through the conserved F or W. The D gene is left open where the match is weak. Expanded clones are given a class, and other clones once, few, many or no size at all.

D,V,size,J,CDR3,DNA
NA,TRBV4-2,NA,TRBJ1-1,CASSQASFSRGTEAFF,TGTGCCAGCAGCCAAGCTTCGTTCTCTAGAGGCACTGAAGCTTTCTTT
TRBD1,TRBV28,NA,TRBJ1-2,CASIRTGTYGYTF,TGTGCCAGCATCAGGACAGGGACCTATGGCTACACCTTC
TRBD1,TRBV6-6,NA,TRBJ2-3,CASSYGTDTDTQYF,TGTGCCAGCAGTTACGGGACAGATACAGATACGCAGTATTTT
NA,TRBV2,few,TRBJ1-2,CASSEAVPYGYTF,TGTGCCAGCAGTGAGGCAGTCCCCTATGGCTACACCTTC
TRBD2,TRBV5-4,NA,TRBJ2-3,CASNPSYGRQDTQYF,TGTGCCAGCAACCCCTCATACGGGAGGCAAGATACGCAGTATTTT
NA,TRBV29-1,NA,TRBJ2-7,CSVEDSLNSQAYEQYF,TGCAGCGTTGAGGACTCTTTAAACTCACAAGCCTACGAGCAGTACTTC
NA,TRBV11-2,NA,TRBJ1-4,CASSLRGLGGEEKLFF,TGTGCCAGCAGCTTAAGAGGACTAGGGGGTGAAGAAAAACTGTTTTTT
NA,TRBV30,NA,TRBJ2-6,CAWAFTRPSGANVLTF,TGTGCCTGGGCCTTTACTCGCCCCTCTGGGGCCAACGTCCTGACTTTC
TRBD1,TRBV7-8,NA,TRBJ2-6,CASSPQGVGANVLTF,TGTGCCAGCAGCCCCCAGGGGGTGGGGGCCAACGTCCTGACTTTC
TRBD1,TRBV2,NA,TRBJ1-3,CASRPGQGVVNTIYF,TGTGCCAGCAGACCCGGACAGGGGGTGGTTAACACCATATATTTT
NA,TRBV27,few,TRBJ1-4,CASSSRTTNEKLFF,TGTGCCAGCAGTTCCAGGACAACTAATGAAAAACTGTTTTTT
NA,TRBV10-3,NA,TRBJ2-2,CAISESRSDPTGELFF,TGTGCCATCAGTGAGTCACGTAGCGATCCCACCGGGGAGCTGTTTTTT
TRBD2,TRBV5-1,NA,TRBJ2-3,CASSRGTSGSSGTDTQYF,TGCGCCAGCAGCCGAGGGACTAGCGGGAGTTCGGGCACAGATACGCAGTATTTT
NA,TRBV7-9,few,TRBJ1-1,CASSSGRNTEAFF,TGTGCCAGCAGTAGTGGGAGGAACACTGAAGCTTTCTTT
NA,TRBV28,few,TRBJ1-1,CASSLRQVEAFF,TGTGCCAGCAGCCTTAGACAGGTTGAAGCTTTCTTT
TRBD2,TRBV4-3,NA,TRBJ2-3,CASSRGLAGEDTQYF,TGCGCCAGCAGCCGAGGACTAGCGGGGGAGGATACGCAGTATTTT
NA,TRBV20-1,few,TRBJ2-1,CSARAYGEQFF,TGCAGTGCTAGGGCTTATGGCGAGCAGTTCTTC
NA,TRBV10-3,NA,TRBJ1-1,CAISAGVKGASTEAFF,TGTGCCATCAGTGCGGGGGTCAAGGGAGCGAGTACTGAAGCTTTCTTT
NA,TRBV6-5,NA,TRBJ2-7,CASSLLPYEQYF,TGTGCCAGCAGCCTACTACCGTACGAGCAGTACTTC
NA,TRBV7-2,NA,TRBJ2-7,CASTFASSYEQYF,TGTGCCAGCACCTTCGCTAGCTCCTACGAGCAGTACTTC
TRBD2,TRBV11-1,once,TRBJ2-7,CASRHTNGGNYEQYF,TGTGCCAGCAGGCACACTAACGGGGGGAACTACGAGCAGTACTTC
TRBD1,TRBV9,NA,TRBJ2-7,CASSQRGQGGYEQYF,TGTGCCAGCAGCCAACGCGGACAGGGTGGGTACGAGCAGTACTTC
TRBD1,TRBV19,once,TRBJ1-5,CASSIGTGGISPPQHF,TGTGCCAGTAGTATCGGGACAGGGGGCATCAGTCCGCCCCAGCATTTT
NA,TRBV6-1,NA,TRBJ1-1,CASSGWTSEAFF,TGTGCCAGCAGTGGCTGGACTTCTGAAGCTTTCTTT
NA,TRBV7-9,NA,TRBJ1-5,CASSLGPGFNQPQHF,TGTGCCAGCAGCTTAGGCCCAGGGTTCAATCAGCCCCAGCATTTT
NA,TRBV28,NA,TRBJ2-1,CASSRVGQFF,TGTGCCAGCTCGAGGGTCGGGCAGTTCTTC
NA,TRBV10-3,NA,TRBJ2-1,CAISMAGTSYNEQFF,TGTGCCATCAGTATGGCGGGGACCTCCTACAATGAGCAGTTCTTC
NA,TRBV15,NA,TRBJ1-4,CATSRENRVNEKLFF,TGTGCCACCAGCAGAGAGAACAGGGTAAATGAAAAACTGTTTTTT
TRBD2,TRBV7-2,NA,TRBJ2-5,CASSLGLAGGPGVETQYF,TGTGCCAGCAGCTTAGGTTTGGCGGGGGGGCCCGGAGTGGAGACCCAGTACTTC
NA,TRBV4-1,NA,TRBJ1-2,CASSQEVGVETYGYTF,TGCGCCAGCAGCCAAGAAGTCGGGGTTGAAACCTATGGCTACACCTTC
NA,TRBV7-9,NA,TRBJ2-1,CASSLGGGVEQFF,TGTGCCAGCAGCTTGGGCGGGGGCGTTGAGCAGTTCTTC
NA,TRBV21-1,NA,TRBJ1-1,CASSVPALPGKGQEAFF,TGTGCCAGCAGCGTTCCCGCCTTACCAGGGAAGGGGCAGGAAGCTTTCTTT
NA,TRBV2,NA,TRBJ2-5,CASSAPRVGGETQYF,TGTGCCAGCAGCGCCCCCCGGGTCGGCGGAGAGACCCAGTACTTC
TRBD1,TRBV6-5,NA,TRBJ2-1,CASSYGADRANEQFF,TGTGCCAGCAGTTACGGGGCTGACAGGGCCAATGAGCAGTTCTTC
NA,TRBV30,NA,TRBJ1-3,CAWSELPPTLYF,TGTGCCTGGTCGGAACTACCTCCGACTTTATATTTT
NA,TRBV7-9,NA,TRBJ2-7,CASSPWEPSYEQYF,TGTGCCAGCAGCCCATGGGAGCCATCCTACGAGCAGTACTTC
TRBD2,TRBV5-1,NA,TRBJ2-7,CASSLAPSGRAVSYEQYF,TGCGCCAGCAGCTTGGCGCCCAGCGGGAGGGCCGTATCCTACGAGCAGTACTTC
NA,TRBV27,NA,TRBJ1-4,CASGWGVYEKLFF,TGTGCCAGCGGGTGGGGGGTTTATGAAAAACTGTTTTTT
NA,TRBV5-1,NA,TRBJ2-1,CASSFEGPSEITSSYNEQFF,TGCGCCAGCAGCTTTGAGGGCCCTAGCGAAATCACAAGCTCCTACAATGAGCAGTTCTTC
NA,TRBV25-1,few,TRBJ1-2,CASRSNYGYTF,TGTGCCAGCAGATCAAACTATGGCTACACCTTC
TRBD1,TRBV5-1,NA,TRBJ2-6,CASSLGTGGGGANVLTF,TGCGCCAGCAGCTTGGGGACAGGGGGAGGTGGGGCCAACGTCCTGACTTTC
NA,TRBV19,NA,TRBJ2-7,CASSIAGSEQYF,TGTGCCAGTAGTATCGCCGGGAGCGAGCAGTACTTC
NA,TRBV18,NA,TRBJ1-1,CASSPQTGTAEAFF,TGTGCCAGCTCACCCCAAACAGGGACGGCTGAAGCTTTCTTT
TRBD2,TRBV7-8,NA,TRBJ2-5,CASSSTGTTETQYF,TGTGCCAGCAGCTCGACCGGGACTACAGAGACCCAGTACTTC
TRBD2,TRBV5-1,NA,TRBJ2-1,CASSLLAGGPGNEQFF,TGCGCCAGCAGCCTTCTAGCGGGAGGGCCTGGCAATGAGCAGTTCTTC
TRBD2,TRBV5-1,NA,TRBJ2-2,CASSTGLEDGELFF,TGCGCCAGCAGCACAGGACTAGAGGACGGGGAGCTGTTTTTT
TRBD1,TRBV28,NA,TRBJ2-7,CASSKSTGIAYEQYF,TGTGCCAGCAGTAAATCGACAGGGATAGCCTACGAGCAGTACTTC
TRBD1,TRBV7-9,NA,TRBJ1-2,CASSLPRDRSYGYTF,TGTGCCAGCAGCTTACCCCGGGACAGGTCTTATGGCTACACCTTC
TRBD2,TRBV30,NA,TRBJ2-1,CARTSGYNEQFF,TGTGCGAGGACTAGCGGGTACAATGAGCAGTTCTTC
NA,TRBV18,NA,TRBJ2-7,CASSPDAPGIGAGAVEQYF,TGTGCCAGCTCACCCGATGCTCCGGGTATCGGCGCGGGGGCTGTCGAGCAGTACTTC
NA,TRBV5-1,NA,TRBJ1-5,CASSLGQGSQPQHF,TGCGCCAGCAGCTTGGGCCAGGGCAGTCAGCCCCAGCATTTT
TRBD2,TRBV4-3,NA,TRBJ2-1,CASSQTSGSHNEQFF,TGCGCCAGCAGCCAAACTAGCGGGTCCCACAATGAGCAGTTCTTC
NA,TRBV30,few,TRBJ1-1,CAWSTLRDFNEAFF,TGTGCCTGGAGTACGCTCAGGGATTTCAATGAAGCTTTCTTT
TRBD1,TRBV7-9,NA,TRBJ2-7,CASSPRQGWSYEQYF,TGTGCCAGCAGCCCTAGACAGGGTTGGTCCTACGAGCAGTACTTC
NA,TRBV27,NA,TRBJ2-7,CASSPTGDIYEQYF,TGTGCCAGCAGCCCTACCGGGGACATCTACGAGCAGTACTTC
NA,TRBV28,many,TRBJ1-5,CASSLHGNGGNQPQHF,TGTGCCAGCAGTTTGCACGGGAACGGAGGCAATCAGCCCCAGCATTTT
NA,TRBV5-4,once,TRBJ2-3,CASSFWNRETDTQYF,TGTGCCAGCAGCTTTTGGAACAGGGAAACAGATACGCAGTATTTT
TRBD2,TRBV4-1,once,TRBJ2-1,CASSLLRLTSVKGQFF,TGCGCCAGCAGCCTCCTCCGACTGACTAGCGTGAAGGGGCAGTTCTTC
NA,TRBV18,NA,TRBJ2-5,CASSPLPESETQYF,TGTGCCAGCTCACCACTGCCCGAGAGCGAGACCCAGTACTTC